This passage covers 2 T cell receptor beta chains from one sample sequenced in a study of blood T cell repertoires in COVID-19. Profiling relied on immunoSEQ multiplex PCR, and the TCRdb table lists in-frame clones only, not all of them. The sample gives 90,000 to 150,000 clones, roughly nine tenths of which show up once; approximately 27% is in the top ten. Sequencing was done on a sample of peripheral blood. Receptor source: a man between 70 and 80 years old with active or convalescent COVID-19.

The chain has TRBV15 and TRBJ2-7; 10 bases align to TRBD2. Germline lookup yields CDR1 LNHNV and CDR2 YYDKDF (reference sequence). The V and J ends lost 1 base and 0 bases, in that order; junction bases with no gene match: 0. This CDR3 has 15 amino acids. The CDR3 DNA is TGTGCCACCAGCAGAGCTAGCGGGGGCTCCTACGAGCAGTACTTC. Amino acids: CATSRASGGSYEQYF.

The V call is TRBV9, the J call TRBJ2-2, with TRBD2 matching 7 bases. The CDR3 totals 15 residues. Germline CDR1 is SGDLS and CDR2 is YYNGEE. Unmatched junction bases numbered 12, after V lost 6 bases and J lost 7 bases. The CDR3 DNA reads as TGTGCCAGCAATGGCGGGAGTACTGGAGTCGGGGAGCTGTTTTTT. Protein sequence: CASNGGSTGVGELFF.